This TCR beta chain was documented in a study of T cell responses to AZD1222 COVID-19 vaccine. General study results and limits: Without day 14 samples, only post-peak T cell repertoires were studied. Baseline seropositivity characterized only a handful of AZD1222 recipients. Nearly half of spike-specific TCRs reportedly target variant regions that are unmutated in the B.1.351 and B.1.1.7 variants.

A remark on this clone: The target antigen is unknown.

The method was immunoSEQ multiplex PCR; TCRdb's version includes in-frame clones alone and lacks a portion of them. Of about 99,000 clones detected, 80% to 95% appear once; the ten largest clones hold around 4.8%. CDR1 is MGHRA and CDR2 is YSYEKL in the germline V gene. There are 16 residues in the CDR3. The ends were cut back, 3 bases at V and 3 bases at J, with 17 bases in the middle. The source is an adult in good health. The J gene is TRBJ1-2, the V gene TRBV4-1, with TRBD1 as a possible D gene (5 bases). Sequences were derived from peripheral blood, sampled on day 0 of AZD1222 vaccination. Here the CDR3 reads CASSQGHLTNDYGYTF. The CDR3 DNA is TGCGCCAGCAGCCAGGGGCACCTGACCAACGACTATGGCTACACCTTC.